This T cell receptor beta chain was captured in a study of blood T cell repertoires in COVID-19. Turning to the study itself: Some COVID-19 samples were acute and others convalescent; all came from the United States, Italy and Spain. PBMCs, B-cell-depleted T cells, or T cells provided the cDNA or gDNA that made up the material.

Per the original data handling: Amplification from reference gene primers served as the basis for estimated nucleated cell counts. Profiled with immunoSEQ multiplex PCR; TCRdb holds only in-frame clones, not every one. That table supplies the V and J calls and clone size; D and trimming were determined from the DNA. The top ten hold more than 12% of the sample, which has about 170,000 clones, roughly 80% seen once. Enrollment of patients from Seattle took place during active infection, with longitudinal follow-up. In germline, CDR1 is SGDLS, CDR2 YYNGEE. The V gene end was trimmed by 4 bases and the J gene end by 7 bases; junction bases not matched to a gene: 7. The CDR3 extends over 14 amino acids.

The genes are TRBV9 and TRBJ2-2; 7 positions match TRBD1. This clonotype originated in a woman aged 70-85 years with COVID-19, enrolled during active disease. Sequencing was carried out using peripheral blood. The CDR3 protein is CASSPGQVGGELFF. CDR3 in DNA: TGTGCCAGCAGCCCAGGACAGGTGGGCGGGGAGCTGTTTTTT.